This T cell receptor (beta chain) was observed in a study of OX40 agonist ivuxolimab in advanced cancers. Study context: Averaging roughly 60 years in age, with a range of about 23 to 85, the cohort was about 85% male.

Profiled with immunoSEQ multiplex PCR; TCRdb holds only in-frame clones, not every one. This table holds about 66,000 clones, about 81% found once. In the case of this clone: Its target is unknown.

Study conclusions and caveats: Antigen targets of the expanded peripheral T cells went undetermined.

V lost 1 base to trimming and J lost 3 bases, with 11 bases between them. The germline V gene encodes CDR1 SGHTA and CDR2 FQGNSA. The CDR3 sequence is 15 residues long. The chain links TRBV7-2 to TRBJ2-3; perhaps D is TRBD1 or TRBD2 (5 bases each). The material was CD4+ or CD8+ T cells sorted from blood, obtained in a trial of the OX40 agonist ivuxolimab. The sequence was collected from an adult with an advanced solid tumor such as melanoma, head and neck, liver or kidney cancer. CDR3 nucleotides: TGTGCCAGCAGCTTAGATCAGGGACGAACAGATACGCAGTATTTT. This gives the protein CASSLDQGRTDTQYF.